This T cell receptor (beta chain) comes out of a study of persistence of HIV-infected CD4 T cells. Stimulation used about 9.2 ug/mL lysate from CMV-infected fibroblasts. Sorting of responding CD4+ T cells relied on upregulated CD40 ligand together with CD69. Adults with HIV-1 started suppressive ART while chronically infected. The libraries were made with immunoSEQ version 4 in survey mode. Sequencing was performed with immunoSEQ multiplex PCR; in TCRdb, only in-frame clones are kept and a portion is missing. The table has roughly 14,000 clones, about 65% seen once. In the case of this clone: As yet, its antigen is unknown.

The material was CD4+ T cells sorted from PBMCs after roughly 19-hour stimulation, obtained from a patient who received antiretroviral therapy. This clonotype originated in an adult man with HIV who was CMV-seropositive.

CDR3 in amino acids: CASSRGQGFEKLFF. In DNA, the CDR3 is TGTGCCAGCAGCCGAGGACAGGGGTTTGAAAAACTGTTTTTT. The genes are TRBV6-4 and TRBJ1-4; 9 bases match TRBD1. V gave up 6 bases and J gave up 7 bases; unmatched junction bases: 6. Germline V gene sequence: CDR1 MRHNA, CDR2 SNTAGT. The CDR3 length is 14 residues.